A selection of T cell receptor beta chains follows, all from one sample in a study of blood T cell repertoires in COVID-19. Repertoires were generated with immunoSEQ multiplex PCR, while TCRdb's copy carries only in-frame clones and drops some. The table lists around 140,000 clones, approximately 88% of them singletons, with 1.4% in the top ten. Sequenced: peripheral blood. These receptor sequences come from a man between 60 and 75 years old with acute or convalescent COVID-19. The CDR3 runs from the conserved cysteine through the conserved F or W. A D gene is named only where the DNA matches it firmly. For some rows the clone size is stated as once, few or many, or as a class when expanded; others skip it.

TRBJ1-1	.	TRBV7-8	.	TGTGCCAGCAGCCGCAGACTGACAGGCGTCACTGAAGCTTTCTTT	CASSRRLTGVTEAFF
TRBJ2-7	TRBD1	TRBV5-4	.	TGTGCCAGCAGCCCCGGACAGGGCGCCTACGAGCAGTACTTC	CASSPGQGAYEQYF
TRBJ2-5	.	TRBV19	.	TGTGCCAGTAGTCAGGACTTTCAAGAGACCCAGTACTTC	CASSQDFQETQYF
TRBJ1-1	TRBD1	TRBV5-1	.	TGCGCCAGCAGCACGGGACAGGGGGGCACTGAAGCTTTCTTT	CASSTGQGGTEAFF
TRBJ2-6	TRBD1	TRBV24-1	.	TGTGCCACCAGTGACTCTGACAGGGCTGGGGCCAACGTCCTGACTTTC	CATSDSDRAGANVLTF
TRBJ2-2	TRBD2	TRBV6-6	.	TGTGCCAGCAGTCTCCGTAGGGGTAGCGGGAGGACGAACACCGGGGAGCTGTTTTTT	CASSLRRGSGRTNTGELFF
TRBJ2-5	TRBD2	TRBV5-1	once	TGCGCCAGCAGCTTGGGGACTAGTGGAGAGACCCAGTACTTC	CASSLGTSGETQYF
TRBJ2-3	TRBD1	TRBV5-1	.	TGCGCCAGCAGCTTGGTTGGGACAGGGGCAGGGGGAGATACGCAGTATTTT	CASSLVGTGAGGDTQYF
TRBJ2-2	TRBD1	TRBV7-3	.	TGTGCCAGCAGCCTGGACAGGACGAACACCGGGGAGCTGTTTTTT	CASSLDRTNTGELFF
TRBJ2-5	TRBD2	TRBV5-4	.	TGTGCCAGCAGCCCGGACCCTAGCGGGAGCCAAGAGACCCAGTACTTC	CASSPDPSGSQETQYF
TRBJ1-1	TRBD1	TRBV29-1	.	TGCAGCGTGAACAGGGGAGCCGGAGAGACTGAAGCTTTCTTT	CSVNRGAGETEAFF
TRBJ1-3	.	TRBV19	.	TGTGCCAGTAGTGGCAGTCGAACTGGAAACACCATATATTTT	CASSGSRTGNTIYF